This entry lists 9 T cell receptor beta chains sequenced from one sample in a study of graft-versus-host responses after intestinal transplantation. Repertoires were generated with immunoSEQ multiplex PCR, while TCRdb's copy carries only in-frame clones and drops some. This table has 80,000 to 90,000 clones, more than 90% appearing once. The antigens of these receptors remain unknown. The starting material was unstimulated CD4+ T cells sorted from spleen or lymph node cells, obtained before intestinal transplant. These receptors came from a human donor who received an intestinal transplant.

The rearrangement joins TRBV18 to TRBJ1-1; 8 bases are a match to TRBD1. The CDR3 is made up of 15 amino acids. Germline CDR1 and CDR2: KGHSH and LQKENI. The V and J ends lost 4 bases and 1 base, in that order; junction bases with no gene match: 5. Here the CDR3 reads CASSRGQGRNTEAFF. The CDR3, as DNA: TGTGCCAGCTCACGCGGACAGGGCCGGAACACTGAAGCTTTCTTT.

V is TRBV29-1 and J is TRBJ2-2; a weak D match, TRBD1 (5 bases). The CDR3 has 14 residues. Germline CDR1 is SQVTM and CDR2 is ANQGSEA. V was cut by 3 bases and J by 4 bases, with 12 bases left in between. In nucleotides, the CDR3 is TGCAGCGTTGAGCGTCAGGGCATCACCGGGGAGCTGTTTTTT. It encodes CSVERQGITGELFF.

CDR3: CSVGDNEQFF. In DNA form, the CDR3 reads TGCAGCGTTGGGGATAATGAGCAGTTCTTC. The chain carries TRBV29-1 and TRBJ2-1; D gene unclear. The germline CDR1 and CDR2 sequences are SQVTM and ANQGSEA. This CDR3 contains 10 residues. The V end was cut by 4 bases, the J end by 7 bases, with 5 bases between.

CDR3 in DNA: TGTGCCTTACAGCGGGAGAGGCACCAAGAGACCCAGTACTTC. Encoded protein: CALQRERHQETQYF. J is TRBJ2-5 and V is TRBV30, with 8 bases matching TRBD2. Unmatched junction bases numbered 7, after V lost 7 bases and J lost 0 bases. Germline V gives CDR1 GTSNPN, CDR2 SVGIG (reference sequence). The CDR3 has 14 amino acids.

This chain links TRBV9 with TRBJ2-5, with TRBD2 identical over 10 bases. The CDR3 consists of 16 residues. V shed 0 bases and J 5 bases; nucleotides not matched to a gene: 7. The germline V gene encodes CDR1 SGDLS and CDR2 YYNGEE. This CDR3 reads CASSVGGSAGGETQYF. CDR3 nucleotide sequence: TGTGCCAGCAGCGTAGGGGGTTCAGCGGGAGGGGAGACCCAGTACTTC.

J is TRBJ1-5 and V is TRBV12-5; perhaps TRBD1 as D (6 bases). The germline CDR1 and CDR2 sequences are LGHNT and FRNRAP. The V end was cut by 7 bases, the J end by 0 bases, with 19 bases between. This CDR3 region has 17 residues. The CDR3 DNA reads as TGTGCTAGTGCCTTCCAGGGGACGAGATATAGCAATCAGCCCCAGCATTTT. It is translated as CASAFQGTRYSNQPQHF.

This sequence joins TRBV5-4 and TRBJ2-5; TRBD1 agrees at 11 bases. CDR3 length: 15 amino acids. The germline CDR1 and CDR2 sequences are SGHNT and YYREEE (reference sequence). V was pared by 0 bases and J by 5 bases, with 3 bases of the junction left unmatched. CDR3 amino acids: CASSLGTGGMETQYF. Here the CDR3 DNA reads TGTGCCAGCAGCTTGGGGACAGGGGGCATGGAGACCCAGTACTTC.

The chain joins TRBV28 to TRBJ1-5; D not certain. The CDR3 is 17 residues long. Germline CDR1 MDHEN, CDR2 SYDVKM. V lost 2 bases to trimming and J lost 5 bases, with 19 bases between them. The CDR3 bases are TGTGCCAGCAGTTTAATCGTTAACCGGGCCTCCCATCAGCCCCAGCATTTT. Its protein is CASSLIVNRASHQPQHF.

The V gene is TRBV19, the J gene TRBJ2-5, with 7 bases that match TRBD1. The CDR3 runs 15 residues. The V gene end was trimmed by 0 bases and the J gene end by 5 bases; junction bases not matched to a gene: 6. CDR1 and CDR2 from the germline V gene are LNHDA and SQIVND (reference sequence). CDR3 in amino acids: CASSIDNRGWETQYF. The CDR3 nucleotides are TGTGCCAGTAGTATAGATAACAGGGGATGGGAGACCCAGTACTTC.